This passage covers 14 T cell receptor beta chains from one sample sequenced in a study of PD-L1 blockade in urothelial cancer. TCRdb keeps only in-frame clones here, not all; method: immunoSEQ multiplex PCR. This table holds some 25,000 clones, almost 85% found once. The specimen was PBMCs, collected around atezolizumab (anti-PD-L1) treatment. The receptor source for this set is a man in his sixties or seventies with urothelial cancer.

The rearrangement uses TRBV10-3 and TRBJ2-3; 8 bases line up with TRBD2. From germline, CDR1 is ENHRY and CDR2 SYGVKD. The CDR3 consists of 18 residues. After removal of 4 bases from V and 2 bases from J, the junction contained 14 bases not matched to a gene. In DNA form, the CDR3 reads TGTGCCATCAGTGTCTTTGCGGGAGGAGGGGCCCACACAGATACGCAGTATTTT. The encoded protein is CAISVFAGGGAHTDTQYF.

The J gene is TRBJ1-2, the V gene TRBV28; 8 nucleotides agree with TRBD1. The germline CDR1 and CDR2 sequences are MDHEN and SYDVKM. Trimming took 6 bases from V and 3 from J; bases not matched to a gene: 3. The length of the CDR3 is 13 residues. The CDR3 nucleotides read TGTGCCAGCAGCAGGGGGCTCGACTATGGCTACACCTTC. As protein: CASSRGLDYGYTF.

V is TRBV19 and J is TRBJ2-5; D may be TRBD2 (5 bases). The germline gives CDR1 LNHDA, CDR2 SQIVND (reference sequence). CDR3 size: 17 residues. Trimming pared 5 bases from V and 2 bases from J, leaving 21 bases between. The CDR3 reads CASSSREGKRIQETQYF. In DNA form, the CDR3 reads TGTGCCAGTAGTTCACGGGAAGGGAAAAGAATTCAAGAGACCCAGTACTTC.

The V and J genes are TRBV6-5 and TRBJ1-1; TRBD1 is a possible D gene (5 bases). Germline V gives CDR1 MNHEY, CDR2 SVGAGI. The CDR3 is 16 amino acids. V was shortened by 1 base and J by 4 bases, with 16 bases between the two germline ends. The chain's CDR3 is CASSYFHGGEFTEAFF. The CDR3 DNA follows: TGTGCCAGCAGTTACTTTCACGGGGGGGAGTTCACTGAAGCTTTCTTT.

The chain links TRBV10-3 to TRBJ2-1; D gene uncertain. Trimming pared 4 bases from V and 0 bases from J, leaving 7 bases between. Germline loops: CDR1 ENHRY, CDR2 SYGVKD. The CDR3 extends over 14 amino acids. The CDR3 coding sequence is TGTGCCATCAGTGGAAGAGACTCCTACAATGAGCAGTTCTTC. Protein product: CAISGRDSYNEQFF.

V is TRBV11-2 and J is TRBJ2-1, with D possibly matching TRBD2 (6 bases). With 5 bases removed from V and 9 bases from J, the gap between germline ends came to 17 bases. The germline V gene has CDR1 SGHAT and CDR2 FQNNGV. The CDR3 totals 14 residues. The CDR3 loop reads CASSGYERAGEQFF. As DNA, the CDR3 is TGTGCCAGCAGCGGGTACGAGCGGGCGGGTGAGCAGTTCTTC.

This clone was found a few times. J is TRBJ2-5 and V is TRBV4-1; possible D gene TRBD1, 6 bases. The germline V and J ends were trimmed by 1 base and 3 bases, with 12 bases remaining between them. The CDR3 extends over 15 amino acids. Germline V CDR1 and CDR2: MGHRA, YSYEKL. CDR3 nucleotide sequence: TGCGCCAGCAGCCAAGGCCGGGACACAAAAGAGACCCAGTACTTC. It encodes CASSQGRDTKETQYF.

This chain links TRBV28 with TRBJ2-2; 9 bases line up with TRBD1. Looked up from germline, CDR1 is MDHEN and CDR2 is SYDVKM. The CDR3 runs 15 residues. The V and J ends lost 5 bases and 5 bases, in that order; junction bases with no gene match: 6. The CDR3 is CASSHPGTGTGELFF. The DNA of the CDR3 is TGTGCCAGCAGTCACCCCGGGACAGGGACCGGGGAGCTGTTTTTT.

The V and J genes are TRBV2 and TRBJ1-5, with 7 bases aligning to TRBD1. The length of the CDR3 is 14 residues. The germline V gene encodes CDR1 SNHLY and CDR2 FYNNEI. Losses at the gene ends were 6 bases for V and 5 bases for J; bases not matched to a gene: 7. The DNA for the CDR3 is TGTGCCAGCAGATACGGGACAGTTGATCAGCCCCAGCATTTT. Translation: CASRYGTVDQPQHF.

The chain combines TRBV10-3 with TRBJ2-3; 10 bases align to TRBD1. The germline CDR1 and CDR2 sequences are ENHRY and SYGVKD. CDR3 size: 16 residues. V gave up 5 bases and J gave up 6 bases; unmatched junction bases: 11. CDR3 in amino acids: CAISSPDGTGEDTQYF. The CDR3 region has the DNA TGTGCCATCAGTTCTCCCGACGGGACAGGGGAGGATACGCAGTATTTT.

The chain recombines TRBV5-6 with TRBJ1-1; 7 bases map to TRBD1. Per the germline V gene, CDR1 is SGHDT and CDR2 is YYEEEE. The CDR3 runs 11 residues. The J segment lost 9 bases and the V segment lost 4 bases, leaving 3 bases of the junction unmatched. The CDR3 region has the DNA TGTGCCAGCAGCCGGGACAGACAAGCTTTCTTT. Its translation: CASSRDRQAFF.

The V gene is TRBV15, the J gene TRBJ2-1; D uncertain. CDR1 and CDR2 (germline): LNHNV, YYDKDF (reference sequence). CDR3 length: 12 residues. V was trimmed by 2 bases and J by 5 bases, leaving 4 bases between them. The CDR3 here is CATSRPDNEQFF. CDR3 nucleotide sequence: TGTGCCACCAGCAGACCCGACAATGAGCAGTTCTTC.

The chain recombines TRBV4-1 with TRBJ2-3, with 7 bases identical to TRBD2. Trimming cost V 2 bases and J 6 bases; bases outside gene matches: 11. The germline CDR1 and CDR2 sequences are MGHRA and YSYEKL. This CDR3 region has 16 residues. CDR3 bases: TGCGCCAGCAGCCAAAGCCGGACTAGTCGGGCGGATACGCAGTATTTT. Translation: CASSQSRTSRADTQYF.

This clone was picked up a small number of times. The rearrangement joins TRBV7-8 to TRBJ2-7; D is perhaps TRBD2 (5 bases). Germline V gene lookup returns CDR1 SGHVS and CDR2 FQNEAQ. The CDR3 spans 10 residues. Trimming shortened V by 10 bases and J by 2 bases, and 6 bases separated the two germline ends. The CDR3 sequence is CATGTYEQYF. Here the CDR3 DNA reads TGTGCCACCGGGACCTACGAGCAGTACTTC.